The rows below give T cell receptor beta chains drawn from one sample of a study of blood T cell repertoires in COVID-19. The data were produced by immunoSEQ multiplex PCR, yet TCRdb's version contains in-frame clones alone and is incomplete. The sample records around 87,000 clones, around four fifths being singletons. Sequencing input: peripheral blood. The receptors were sampled from a human donor in a cohort sampled during active COVID-19. Both conserved end residues are part of each CDR3.

TRBV9,TRBJ1-2,CASSSRSGRGPKRNYGYTF
TRBV27,TRBJ1-5,CASSLVGAQPQHF
TRBV6-1,TRBJ1-5,CASSEARDQPQHF
TRBV11-1,TRBJ1-3,CASSLRGSLNTIYF
TRBV18,TRBJ2-1,CASSRGSDNNEQFF
TRBV28,TRBJ2-7,CASSSTSGESYEQYF
TRBV6-6,TRBJ1-2,CASRISGQGAGGYTF
TRBV10-3,TRBJ1-1,CAISGGDRGTEAFF
TRBV2,TRBJ1-2,CASGLGVDYGYTF
TRBV28,TRBJ2-5,CASSFEARIGTQYF
TRBV2,TRBJ2-5,CASSARGWGSQETQYF